These 17 T cell receptor beta chains were all obtained from the same sample, sequenced in a study of technical replicates of blood from a few donors. TCRdb's table, derived via immunoSEQ multiplex PCR, lists solely in-frame clones and lacks some. This sample has under 90,000 clones, with about 98% found just once. Material for sequencing was T cells isolated from PBMCs. These receptors all come from a human donor in good health.

This chain links TRBV2 with TRBJ1-6; D unclear. Trimming removed 1 base from V and 2 bases from J, with 15 bases in between. The CDR3 runs to 18 residues. CDR1 and CDR2 from the germline V gene are SNHLY and FYNNEI. CDR3 sequence (DNA): TGTGCCAGCAGTGAAGGGAGCGGAGGACTTCCCTATAATTCACCCCTCCACTTT. Translated: CASSEGSGGLPYNSPLHF.

This clone was picked up a small number of times. The rearrangement links TRBV5-5 to TRBJ1-2, with D possibly being TRBD1 (5 bases). The V and J ends lost 0 bases and 8 bases respectively, with 11 bases between them. The germline CDR1 and CDR2 sequences are SGHKS and YYEKEE (reference sequence). CDR3 length: 13 amino acids. This chain's CDR3 is CASSLAQERGYTF. The CDR3 DNA reads as TGTGCCAGCAGCTTGGCACAGGAGAGGGGCTACACCTTC.

This chain links TRBV10-2 with TRBJ2-3; D is unresolved. The germline gives CDR1 WSHSY, CDR2 SAAADI. V was cut by 10 bases and J by 7 bases, with 15 bases left in between. There are 12 residues in the CDR3. The chain's CDR3 is CATLTETHTQYF. The CDR3 DNA reads as TGCGCCACCTTGACTGAGACCCATACGCAGTATTTT.

The chain links TRBV14 to TRBJ2-1; 7 bases are a match to TRBD2. Germline V lookup: CDR1 SGHDN, CDR2 FVKESK. Trimming at V came to 2 bases and at J to 5 bases, leaving 6 bases not matched to a gene. The CDR3 extends over 15 amino acids. CDR3 sequence reads: CASSQFWEGNNEQFF. The CDR3 bases are TGTGCCAGCAGCCAATTCTGGGAGGGGAACAATGAGCAGTTCTTC.

This chain connects TRBV2 to TRBJ1-6; 7 bases line up with TRBD1. The CDR3 extends over 16 amino acids. Trimming removed 6 bases from V and 7 bases from J; junction bases left unmatched: 12. CDR1 SNHLY and CDR2 FYNNEI come from the germline V gene. The CDR3 DNA reads TGTGCCAGCAGGAGGGCAGGGGGAGTAAAAAATTCACCCCTCCACTTT. It is translated as CASRRAGGVKNSPLHF.

This rearrangement joins TRBV9 to TRBJ2-7, with TRBD2 matching over 9 bases. Trimming cost V 4 bases and J 6 bases; bases outside gene matches: 11. Germline loops: CDR1 SGDLS, CDR2 YYNGEE. CDR3 length equals 15 residues. DNA for the CDR3: TGTGCCAGCAGCACAACCGGGACTAGCTCGGCCGAGCAGTACTTC. It specifies CASSTTGTSSAEQYF.

This rearrangement joins TRBV6-1 to TRBJ1-2; D perhaps matches TRBD1 (6 bases). The CDR3 covers 13 residues. Between the trimmed V and J ends, which lost 10 bases and 0 bases, there was a span of 12 bases. The germline V gene has CDR1 MNHNS and CDR2 SASEGT. CDR3 residues: CATQDRANYGYTF. CDR3 nucleotides: TGTGCCACCCAGGACAGAGCTAACTATGGCTACACCTTC.

The DNA of the CDR3 is TGTGCCAGCAGCTTGAAGGGGGAAAATGAGCAGTTCTTC. Protein product: CASSLKGENEQFF. The chain carries TRBV5-4 and TRBJ2-1, with D maybe TRBD1 (6 bases). V was cut by 1 base and J by 7 bases, with 9 bases left in between. Germline loops: CDR1 SGHNT, CDR2 YYREEE (reference sequence). CDR3 length: 13 amino acids.

The chain uses TRBV4-1 and TRBJ2-5; possibly TRBD1 for D (5 bases). The V gene lost 4 bases and the J gene lost 4 bases, with 10 bases spanning the gap. Germline CDR1 MGHRA, CDR2 YSYEKL. The CDR3 contains 13 residues. This CDR3 reads CASSRWGGETQYF. The CDR3 DNA reads TGCGCCAGCAGCCGATGGGGCGGAGAGACCCAGTACTTC.

The chain has TRBV18 and TRBJ2-7, with 13 positions matching TRBD2. Trimming cost V 1 base and J 2 bases; bases outside gene matches: 2. CDR3 length: 16 amino acids. The germline V gene encodes CDR1 KGHSH and CDR2 LQKENI. The CDR3 protein is CASSPRTSGGTYEQYF. In DNA, the CDR3 is TGTGCCAGCTCACCACGGACTAGCGGGGGTACCTACGAGCAGTACTTC.

The J gene is TRBJ2-3, the V gene TRBV7-2; TRBD2 matches 9 bases. The CDR3 has 17 residues. V lost 0 bases to trimming and J lost 1 base; unmatched junction nucleotides: 5. Germline V CDR1 and CDR2: SGHTA, FQGNSA. CDR3 sequence reads: CASSLALSSGGTDTQYF. CDR3 sequence (DNA): TGTGCCAGCAGCTTAGCGCTTTCTAGCGGGGGCACAGATACGCAGTATTTT.

This chain links TRBV27 with TRBJ1-2, with D possibly TRBD1 on 5 matching bases. V was pared by 3 bases and J by 7 bases, with 15 bases between. The CDR3 sequence is 14 residues long. Per germline, CDR1 MNHEY and CDR2 SMNVEV (reference sequence). CDR3 sequence reads: CASSLTVSYRGYTF. The CDR3, as DNA: TGTGCCAGCAGTTTGACAGTCTCCTATCGTGGCTACACCTTC.

The rearrangement links TRBV27 to TRBJ2-7; TRBD2 matches at 9 bases. This CDR3 spans 15 amino acids. Trimming removed 6 bases from V and 2 bases from J; junction bases left unmatched: 8. Germline lookup yields CDR1 MNHEY and CDR2 SMNVEV (reference sequence). The CDR3 bases are TGTGCCAGCAGGGGCTATTCTAGCGGGGCCTACGAGCAGTACTTC. Its protein product is CASRGYSSGAYEQYF.

This clone was counted once. This chain joins TRBV7-2 and TRBJ2-5; 9 nucleotides align to TRBD2. The CDR3 covers 16 residues. The germline V gene has CDR1 SGHTA and CDR2 FQGNSA. The J segment lost 5 bases and the V segment lost 3 bases, leaving 10 bases of the junction unmatched. The CDR3 spells CASSLGLALEWETQYF. CDR3 in DNA: TGTGCCAGCAGCTTGGGACTAGCCCTGGAGTGGGAGACCCAGTACTTC. The full variable domain, with the rest looked up from reference TRBV7-2 and TRBJ2-5, is GAGVSQSPSNKVTEKGKDVELRCDPISGHTALYWYRQSLGQGLEFLIYFQGNSAPDKSGLPSDRFSAERTGGSVSTLTIQRTQQEDSAVYLCASSLGLALEWETQYFGPGTRLLVL.

This chain uses TRBV13 with TRBJ2-7, with D tentatively TRBD1 (5 bases). Germline lookup yields CDR1 PRHDT and CDR2 FYEKMQ (reference sequence). CDR3 length: 15 amino acids. V lost 5 bases, J lost 3 bases, and 17 bases lay in between. The CDR3 is CASSHPRAGNYEQYF. The CDR3 DNA reads as TGTGCCAGCAGCCACCCCAGGGCAGGGAACTACGAGCAGTACTTC.

This clone appeared a single time. V and J are TRBV6-5 and TRBJ2-7; D may be TRBD1 (6 bases). This CDR3 contains 14 residues. Deletions cut 7 bases from V and 0 bases from J, with 13 bases between. The V gene's germline CDR1 is MNHEY and CDR2 SVGAGI. The CDR3 DNA reads as TGTGCCAGCACCGCGACAGGTCTCTCCTACGAGCAGTACTTC. Translating it yields CASTATGLSYEQYF.

The V call is TRBV7-3, the J call TRBJ2-3; TRBD1 matches 9 bases. V trimming: 1 base; J trimming: 3 bases; junction bases outside the gene matches: 8. The CDR3 covers 17 residues. Germline CDR1 and CDR2: SGHTA and FQGTGA. The DNA of the CDR3 is TGTGCCAGCAGCTTAATCCCCCGGACAGGGGAAACAGATACGCAGTATTTT. Amino acids: CASSLIPRTGETDTQYF. Full variable domain (outside the CDR3, taken from reference TRBV7-3 and TRBJ2-3): GAGVSQTPSNKVTEKGKYVELRCDPISGHTALYWYRQSLGQGPEFLIYFQGTGAADDSGLPNDRFFAVRPEGSVSTLKIQRTERGDSAVYLCASSLIPRTGETDTQYFGPGTRLTVL.